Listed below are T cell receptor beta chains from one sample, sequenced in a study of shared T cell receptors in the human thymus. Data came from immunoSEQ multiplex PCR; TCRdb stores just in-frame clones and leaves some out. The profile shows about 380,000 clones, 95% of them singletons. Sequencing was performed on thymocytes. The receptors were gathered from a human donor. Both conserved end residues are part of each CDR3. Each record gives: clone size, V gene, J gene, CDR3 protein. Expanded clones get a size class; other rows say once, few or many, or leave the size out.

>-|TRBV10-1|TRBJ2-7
CASSESMYEQYF
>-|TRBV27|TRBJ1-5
CASSLAGTGKRGNQPQHF
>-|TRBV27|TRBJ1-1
CASPTRGPMNTEAFF
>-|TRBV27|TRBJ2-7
CASSSMRGRSSYEQYF
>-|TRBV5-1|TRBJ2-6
CASSVTGHGANVLTF
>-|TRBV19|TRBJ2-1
CASSIDRGDEFF
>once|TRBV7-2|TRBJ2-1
CASSLTPRLAGLSYNEQFF
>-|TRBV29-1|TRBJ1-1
CSVEDLMGGEAFF
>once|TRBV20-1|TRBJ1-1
CSARGSTEAFF
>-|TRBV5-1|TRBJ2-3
CASSLAGPHTDTQYF
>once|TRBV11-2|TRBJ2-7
CASSLSSGASYEQYF
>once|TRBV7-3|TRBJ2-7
CAAGGCRPSYEQYF
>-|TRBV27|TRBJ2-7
CASSLRESSYEQYF
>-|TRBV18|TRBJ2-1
CASSPPGSYSYNEQFF
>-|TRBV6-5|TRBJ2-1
CARRDSGAYNEQFF
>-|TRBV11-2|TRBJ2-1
CASSGGGSPLYNEQFF
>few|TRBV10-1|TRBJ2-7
CASSHRPASYEQYF
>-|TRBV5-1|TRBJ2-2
CASSWQLRNTGELFF
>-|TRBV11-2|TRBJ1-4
CASSYIIPGTGGDEKLFF
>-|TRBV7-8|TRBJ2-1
CASSVPPLGQFF
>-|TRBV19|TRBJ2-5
CASSIVSASLRQETQYF
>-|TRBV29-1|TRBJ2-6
CSVPDGANVLTF
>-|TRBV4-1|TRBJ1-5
CASSQDLGQPQHF
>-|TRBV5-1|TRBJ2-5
CASSPWREETQYF
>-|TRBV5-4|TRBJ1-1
CASRTQGNTEAFF
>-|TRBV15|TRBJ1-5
CATSREGDTRNQPQHF
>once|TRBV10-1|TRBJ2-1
CASSRQGNRWSEQFF
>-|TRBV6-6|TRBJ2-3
CASRGTSGRANTQYF
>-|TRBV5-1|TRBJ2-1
CASSSTSGTYNEQFF
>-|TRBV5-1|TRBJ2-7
CASSLPRLAGSTYEQYF
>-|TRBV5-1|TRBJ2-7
CASSIQGNEQYF
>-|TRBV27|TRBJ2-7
CASKDRSGSYEQYF
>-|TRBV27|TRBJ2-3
CASSLYLEADTQYF
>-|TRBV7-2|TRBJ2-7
CASSLGGVDREYEQYF
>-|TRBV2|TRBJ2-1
CASSDREEDGRRNNEQFF
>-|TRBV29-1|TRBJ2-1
CSLRGFTDNEQFF
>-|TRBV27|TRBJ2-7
CASMKSGGGWSGSESEQYF
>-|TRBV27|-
CASSLSVGQGYEQYF
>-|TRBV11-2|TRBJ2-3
CASSSDRSGTTDTQYF
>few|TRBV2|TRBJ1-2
CASDSRQAYGYTF
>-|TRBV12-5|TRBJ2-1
CASGLLVNEQFF
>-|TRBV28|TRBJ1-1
CATWSDSEAFF
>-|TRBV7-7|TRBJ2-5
CASSPHRARGGQETQYF
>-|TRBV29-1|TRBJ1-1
CSVDVGRGNVEAFF